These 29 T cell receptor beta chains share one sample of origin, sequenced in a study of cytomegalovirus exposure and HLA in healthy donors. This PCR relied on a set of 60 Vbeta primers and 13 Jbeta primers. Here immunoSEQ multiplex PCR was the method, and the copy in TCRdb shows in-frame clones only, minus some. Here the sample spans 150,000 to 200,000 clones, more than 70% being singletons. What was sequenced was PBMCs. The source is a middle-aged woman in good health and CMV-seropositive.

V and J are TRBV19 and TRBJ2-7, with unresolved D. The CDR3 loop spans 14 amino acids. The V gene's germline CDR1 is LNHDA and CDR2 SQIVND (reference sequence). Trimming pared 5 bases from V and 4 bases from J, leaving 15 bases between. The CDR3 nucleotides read TGTGCCAGTAGTCCCGATTTGGGCGATTACGAGCAGTACTTC. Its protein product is CASSPDLGDYEQYF.

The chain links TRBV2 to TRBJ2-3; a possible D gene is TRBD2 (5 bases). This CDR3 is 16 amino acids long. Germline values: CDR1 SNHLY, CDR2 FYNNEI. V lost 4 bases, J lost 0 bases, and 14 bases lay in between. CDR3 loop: CASSVGLTESTDTQYF. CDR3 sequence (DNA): TGTGCCAGCAGTGTAGGACTGACTGAAAGCACAGATACGCAGTATTTT. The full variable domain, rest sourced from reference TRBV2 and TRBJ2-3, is EPEVTQTPSHQVTQMGQEVILRCVPISNHLYFYWYRQILGQKVEFLVSFYNNEISEKSEIFDDQFSVERPDGSNFTLKIRSTKLEDSAMYFCASSVGLTESTDTQYFGPGTRLTVL.

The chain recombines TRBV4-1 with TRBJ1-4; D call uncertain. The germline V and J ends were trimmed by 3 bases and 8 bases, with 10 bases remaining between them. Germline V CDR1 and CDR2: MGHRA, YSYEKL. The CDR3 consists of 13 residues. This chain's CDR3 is CASSQDLQEKLFF. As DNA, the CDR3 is TGCGCCAGCAGCCAGGACTTACAAGAAAAACTGTTTTTT.

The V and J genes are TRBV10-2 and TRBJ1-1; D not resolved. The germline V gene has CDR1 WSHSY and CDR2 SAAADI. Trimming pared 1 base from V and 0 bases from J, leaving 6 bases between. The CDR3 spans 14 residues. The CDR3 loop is CASSEWRMNTEAFF. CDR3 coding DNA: TGCGCCAGCAGTGAGTGGCGGATGAACACTGAAGCTTTCTTT.

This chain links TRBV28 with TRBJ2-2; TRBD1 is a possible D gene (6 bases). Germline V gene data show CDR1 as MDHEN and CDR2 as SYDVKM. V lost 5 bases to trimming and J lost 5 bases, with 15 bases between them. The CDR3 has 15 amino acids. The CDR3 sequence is CASSPHRVLTGELFF. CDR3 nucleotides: TGTGCCAGCAGTCCACACAGGGTTTTGACCGGGGAGCTGTTTTTT. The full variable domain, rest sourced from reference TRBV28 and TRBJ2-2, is DVKVTQSSRYLVKRTGEKVFLECVQDMDHENMFWYRQDPGLGLRLIYFSYDVKMKEKGDIPEGYSVSREKKERFSLILESASTNQTSMYLCASSPHRVLTGELFFGEGSRLTVL.

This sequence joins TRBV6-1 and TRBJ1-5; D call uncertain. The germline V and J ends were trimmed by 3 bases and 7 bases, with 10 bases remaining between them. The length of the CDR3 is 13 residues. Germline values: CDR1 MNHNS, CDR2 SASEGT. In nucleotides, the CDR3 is TGTGCCAGCAGTGAGCGAAGAGGACAGCCCCAGCATTTT. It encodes CASSERRGQPQHF.

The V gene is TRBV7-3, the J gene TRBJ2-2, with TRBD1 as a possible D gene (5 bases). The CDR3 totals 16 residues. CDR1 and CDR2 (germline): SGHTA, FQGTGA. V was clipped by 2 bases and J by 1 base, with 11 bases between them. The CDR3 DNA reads TGTGCCAGCAGCTTAGGGGTGGGGCTGAACACCGGGGAGCTGTTTTTT. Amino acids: CASSLGVGLNTGELFF.

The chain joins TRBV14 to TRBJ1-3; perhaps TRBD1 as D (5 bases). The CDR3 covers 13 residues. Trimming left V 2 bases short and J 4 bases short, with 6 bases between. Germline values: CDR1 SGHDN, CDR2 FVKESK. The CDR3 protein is CASSQNRGNTIYF. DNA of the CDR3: TGTGCCAGCAGCCAAAACAGGGGAAACACCATATATTTT.

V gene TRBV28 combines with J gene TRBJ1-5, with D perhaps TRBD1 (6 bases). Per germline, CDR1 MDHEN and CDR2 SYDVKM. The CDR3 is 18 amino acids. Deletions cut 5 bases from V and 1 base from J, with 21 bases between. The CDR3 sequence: CASSAALGGLGSNQPQHF. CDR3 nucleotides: TGTGCCAGCAGTGCCGCCCTCGGGGGGCTCGGAAGCAATCAGCCCCAGCATTTT.

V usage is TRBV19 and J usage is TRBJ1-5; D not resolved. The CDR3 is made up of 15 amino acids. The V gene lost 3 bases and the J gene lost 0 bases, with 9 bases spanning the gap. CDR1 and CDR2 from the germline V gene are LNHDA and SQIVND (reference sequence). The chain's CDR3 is CASSISSNSNQPQHF. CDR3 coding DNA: TGTGCCAGTAGTATTAGCAGCAATAGCAATCAGCCCCAGCATTTT.

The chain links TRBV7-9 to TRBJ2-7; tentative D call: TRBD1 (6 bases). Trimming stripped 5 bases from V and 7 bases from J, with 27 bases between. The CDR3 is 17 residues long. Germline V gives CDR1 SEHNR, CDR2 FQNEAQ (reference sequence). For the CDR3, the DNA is TGTGCCAGCAGCCCCCTTTCCAGGACAGCCTCCCTAGATGAGCAGTACTTC. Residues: CASSPLSRTASLDEQYF.

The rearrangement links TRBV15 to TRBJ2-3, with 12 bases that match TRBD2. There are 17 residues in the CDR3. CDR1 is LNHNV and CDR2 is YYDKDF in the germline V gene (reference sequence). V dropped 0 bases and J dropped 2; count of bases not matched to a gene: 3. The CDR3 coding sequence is TGTGCCACCAGCAGAGAGGGACTAGCGGGTACCACAGATACGCAGTATTTT. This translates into CATSREGLAGTTDTQYF.

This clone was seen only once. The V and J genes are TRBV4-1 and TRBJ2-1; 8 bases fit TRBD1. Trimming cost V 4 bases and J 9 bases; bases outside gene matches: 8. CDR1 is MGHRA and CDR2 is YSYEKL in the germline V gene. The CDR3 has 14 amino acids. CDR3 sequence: CASSPGQGSGEQFF. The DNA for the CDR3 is TGCGCCAGCAGCCCTGGACAGGGAAGCGGTGAGCAGTTCTTC.

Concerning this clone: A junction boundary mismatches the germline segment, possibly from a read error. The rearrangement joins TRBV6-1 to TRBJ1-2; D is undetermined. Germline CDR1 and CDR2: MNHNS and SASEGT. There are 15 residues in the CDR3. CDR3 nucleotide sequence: TGTGCCAGCAGTGAGTTCCCCGGTCCCGACTATGGCTACGCCTTC. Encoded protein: CASSEFPGPDYGYAF.

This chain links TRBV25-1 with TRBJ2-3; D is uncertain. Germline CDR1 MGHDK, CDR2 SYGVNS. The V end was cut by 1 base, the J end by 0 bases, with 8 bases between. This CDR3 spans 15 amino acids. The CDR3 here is CASSEWAGSTDTQYF. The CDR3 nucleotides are TGTGCCAGCAGTGAATGGGCAGGTAGCACAGATACGCAGTATTTT.

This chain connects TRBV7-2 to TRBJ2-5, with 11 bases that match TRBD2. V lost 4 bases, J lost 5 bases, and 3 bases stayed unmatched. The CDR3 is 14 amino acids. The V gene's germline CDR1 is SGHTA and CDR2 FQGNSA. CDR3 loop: CASSSLAGGETQYF. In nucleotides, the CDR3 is TGTGCCAGCAGCTCTTTAGCGGGAGGGGAGACCCAGTACTTC.

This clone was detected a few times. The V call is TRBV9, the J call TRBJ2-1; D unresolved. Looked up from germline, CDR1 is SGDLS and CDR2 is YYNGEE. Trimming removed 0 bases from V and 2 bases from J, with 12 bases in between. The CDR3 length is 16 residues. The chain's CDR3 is CASSVDSRQPYNEQFF. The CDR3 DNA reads TGTGCCAGCAGCGTAGATTCGCGGCAGCCCTACAATGAGCAGTTCTTC.

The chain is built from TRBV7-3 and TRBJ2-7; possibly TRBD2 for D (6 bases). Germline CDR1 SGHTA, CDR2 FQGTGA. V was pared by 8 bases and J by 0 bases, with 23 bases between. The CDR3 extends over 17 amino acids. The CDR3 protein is CASVPQPSGHSSYEQYF. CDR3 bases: TGTGCCAGCGTCCCCCAACCGAGCGGGCATAGCTCCTACGAGCAGTACTTC.

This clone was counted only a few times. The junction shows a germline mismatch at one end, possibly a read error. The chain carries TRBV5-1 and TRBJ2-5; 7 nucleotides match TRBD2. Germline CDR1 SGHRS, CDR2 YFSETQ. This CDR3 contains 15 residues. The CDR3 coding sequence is TGTGCCAGCAGCTTCCGACTAGCTCTTGGGGAGACCCAGTACTTC. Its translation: CASSFRLALGETQYF.

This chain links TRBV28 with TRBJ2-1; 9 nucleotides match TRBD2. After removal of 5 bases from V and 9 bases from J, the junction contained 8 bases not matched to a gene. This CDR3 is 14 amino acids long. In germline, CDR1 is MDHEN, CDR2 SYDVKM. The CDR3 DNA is TGTGCCAGCAGTGGGCTAGCGGGAATATCTGAGCAGTTCTTC. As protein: CASSGLAGISEQFF.

The CDR3 DNA sequence: TGTGCCAGCAGTCGGGACAGGGAAGAGACCCAGTACTTC. Its protein is CASSRDREETQYF. The chain combines TRBV6-5 with TRBJ2-5; 9 bases fit TRBD1. The germline V gene encodes CDR1 MNHEY and CDR2 SVGAGI. Trimming cost V 5 bases and J 3 bases; bases outside gene matches: 1. This CDR3 is 13 amino acids long.

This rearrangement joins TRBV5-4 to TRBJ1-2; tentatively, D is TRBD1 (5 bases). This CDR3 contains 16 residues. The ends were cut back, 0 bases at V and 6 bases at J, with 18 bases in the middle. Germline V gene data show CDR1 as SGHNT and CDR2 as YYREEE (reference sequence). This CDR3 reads CASSLDRAGRGHGYTF. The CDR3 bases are TGTGCCAGCAGCTTGGATAGGGCAGGGAGGGGCCATGGCTACACCTTC. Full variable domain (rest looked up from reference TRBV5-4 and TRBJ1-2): ETGVTQSPTHLIKTRGQQVTLRCSSQSGHNTVSWYQQALGQGPQFIFQYYREEENGRGNFPPRFSGLQFPNYSSELNVNALELDDSALYLCASSLDRAGRGHGYTFGSGTRLTVV.

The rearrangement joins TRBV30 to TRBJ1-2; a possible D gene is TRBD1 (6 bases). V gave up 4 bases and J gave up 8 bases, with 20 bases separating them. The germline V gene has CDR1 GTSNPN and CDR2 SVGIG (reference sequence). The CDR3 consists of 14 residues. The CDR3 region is CAWTSTGRSRGYTF. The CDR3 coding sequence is TGTGCCTGGACCAGTACAGGGAGATCCAGAGGCTACACCTTC.

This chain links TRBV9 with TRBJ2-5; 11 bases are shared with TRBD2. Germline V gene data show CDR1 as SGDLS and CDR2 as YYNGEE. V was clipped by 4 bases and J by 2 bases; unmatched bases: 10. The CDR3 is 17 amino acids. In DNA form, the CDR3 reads TGTGCCAGCAGCTTCTTGGGACTAGCGGTGGGGCAAGAGACCCAGTACTTC. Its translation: CASSFLGLAVGQETQYF.

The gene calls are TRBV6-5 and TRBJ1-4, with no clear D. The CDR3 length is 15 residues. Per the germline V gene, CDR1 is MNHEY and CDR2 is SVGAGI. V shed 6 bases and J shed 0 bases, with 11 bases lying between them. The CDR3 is CASRRTRATNEKLFF. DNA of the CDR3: TGTGCCAGCAGGCGAACCCGGGCAACTAATGAAAAACTGTTTTTT.

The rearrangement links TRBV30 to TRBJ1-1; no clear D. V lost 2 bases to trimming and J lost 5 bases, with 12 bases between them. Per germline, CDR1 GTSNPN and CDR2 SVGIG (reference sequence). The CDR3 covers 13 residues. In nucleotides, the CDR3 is TGTGCCTGGAGTTTTAGAATCGGGACTGAAGCTTTCTTT. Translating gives CAWSFRIGTEAFF. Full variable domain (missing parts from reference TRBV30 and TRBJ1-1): SQTIHQWPATLVQPVGSPLSLECTVEGTSNPNLYWYRQAAGRGLQLLFYSVGIGQISSEVPQNLSASRPQDRQFILSSKKLLLSDSGFYLCAWSFRIGTEAFFGQGTRLTVV.

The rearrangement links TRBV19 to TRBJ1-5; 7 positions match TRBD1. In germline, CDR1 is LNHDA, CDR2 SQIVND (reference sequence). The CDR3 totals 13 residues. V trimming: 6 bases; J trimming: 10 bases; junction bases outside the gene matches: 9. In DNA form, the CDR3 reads TGTGCCAGTAGCACCTACAGGGGCACTCCCCAGCATTTT. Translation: CASSTYRGTPQHF. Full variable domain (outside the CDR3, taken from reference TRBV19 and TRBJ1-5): DGGITQSPKYLFRKEGQNVTLSCEQNLNHDAMYWYRQDPGQGLRLIYYSQIVNDFQKGDIAEGYSVSREKKESFPLTVTSAQKNPTAFYLCASSTYRGTPQHFGDGTRLSIL.

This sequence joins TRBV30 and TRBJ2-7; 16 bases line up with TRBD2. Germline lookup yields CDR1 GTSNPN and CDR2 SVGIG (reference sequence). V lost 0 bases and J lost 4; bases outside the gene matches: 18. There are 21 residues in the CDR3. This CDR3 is CAWSVRTFVPGLAGGGYEQYF. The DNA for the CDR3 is TGTGCCTGGAGTGTACGAACCTTCGTCCCGGGACTAGCGGGAGGGGGATACGAGCAGTACTTC. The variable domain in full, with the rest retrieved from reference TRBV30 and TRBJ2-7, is SQTIHQWPATLVQPVGSPLSLECTVEGTSNPNLYWYRQAAGRGLQLLFYSVGIGQISSEVPQNLSASRPQDRQFILSSKKLLLSDSGFYLCAWSVRTFVPGLAGGGYEQYFGPGTRLTVT.

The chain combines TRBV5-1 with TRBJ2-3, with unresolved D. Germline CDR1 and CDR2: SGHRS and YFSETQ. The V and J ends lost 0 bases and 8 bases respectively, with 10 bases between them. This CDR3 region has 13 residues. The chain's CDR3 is CASSLEQIGTQYF. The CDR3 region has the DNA TGCGCCAGCAGCTTGGAGCAAATTGGTACGCAGTATTTT.